This passage covers 7 T cell receptor beta chains from one sample sequenced in a study of beta chain features in type 1 diabetes. Study-wide findings and caveats: Type 1 diabetes patients had moderately but significantly shorter TCRB CDR3s in all four CD4+ subsets.

These receptors lack a known antigen. Expressed TCRB transcripts were sequenced because the isolated RNA had all been reverse transcribed beforehand. Clones were read by immunoSEQ multiplex PCR, and TCRdb kept only the in-frame ones, dropping some. The sample consists of a few hundred thousand clones, around 20% of them appearing once. The sequencing sample was made of naive CD4+ T cells from blood. The receptor source for this set is a woman aged 40 to 55 with type 1 diabetes.

The chain recombines TRBV7-2 with TRBJ2-3; TRBD2 is a possible D gene (6 bases). The germline V gene encodes CDR1 SGHTA and CDR2 FQGNSA. V dropped 4 bases and J dropped 0 bases, with 20 bases sitting between them. This CDR3 contains 18 residues. The chain's CDR3 is CASSSPLIAAASTDTQYF. The CDR3 coding sequence is TGTGCCAGCAGCTCCCCCCTGATAGCGGCGGCTAGCACAGATACGCAGTATTTT. The entire variable domain, with the rest obtained from reference TRBV7-2 and TRBJ2-3, is as follows: GAGVSQSPSNKVTEKGKDVELRCDPISGHTALYWYRQSLGQGLEFLIYFQGNSAPDKSGLPSDRFSAERTGGSVSTLTIQRTQQEDSAVYLCASSSPLIAAASTDTQYFGPGTRLTVL.

V usage is TRBV5-6 and J usage is TRBJ1-6; tentative D call: TRBD1 (6 bases). Trimming shortened V by 1 base and J by 7 bases, and 9 bases separated the two germline ends. The CDR3 is 14 residues long. The germline gives CDR1 SGHDT, CDR2 YYEEEE. CDR3 DNA sequence: TGTGCCAGCAGCTTGACGAGGGGGAATTCACCCCTCCACTTT. Translating gives CASSLTRGNSPLHF.

This chain links TRBV2 with TRBJ1-5; D not resolved. The ends were cut back, 4 bases at V and 11 bases at J, with 9 bases in the middle. The CDR3 runs to 11 residues. Germline V CDR1 and CDR2: SNHLY, FYNNEI. DNA of the CDR3: TGTGCCAGCAGTGGCCTGGAGGCCCAGCATTTT. It translates to CASSGLEAQHF.

This chain joins TRBV2 and TRBJ1-2; D is unresolved. The CDR3 runs 13 residues. Trimming cost V 8 bases and J 7 bases, with 17 bases left between them. Germline values: CDR1 SNHLY, CDR2 FYNNEI. For the CDR3, the DNA is TGTGCCAGCGGCCGAGGGAGGGTAATTGGCTACACCTTC. It codes for CASGRGRVIGYTF.

The J gene is TRBJ2-7, the V gene TRBV29-1; a weak D match, TRBD1 (6 bases). This CDR3 spans 13 amino acids. The germline CDR1 and CDR2 sequences are SQVTM and ANQGSEA. V lost 4 bases and J lost 2, with 12 bases in between. The CDR3 DNA sequence: TGCAGCGTTGGGCCAGGGGTGGCCTACGAGCAGTACTTC. It yields the protein CSVGPGVAYEQYF.

This clone turned up a few times. Germline and junction disagree at one end, which may indicate a read error. The gene calls are TRBV19 and TRBJ1-2; D perhaps matches TRBD1 (6 bases). The CDR3 runs 12 residues. Germline values: CDR1 LNHDA, CDR2 SQIVND (reference sequence). The CDR3 spells CATRQANYGYTF. CDR3 sequence (DNA): TGTGCCACCCGACAGGCTAATTATGGCTACACCTTC.

The chain's CDR3 is CASSVVAGSYGYTF. In nucleotides, the CDR3 is TGTGCCAGCAGCGTAGTGGCAGGTTCTTATGGCTACACCTTC. The chain links TRBV9 to TRBJ1-2; the D is unclear. Germline V gives CDR1 SGDLS, CDR2 YYNGEE. Trimming stripped 0 bases from V and 5 bases from J, with 11 bases between. CDR3 size: 14 residues.